Presented here are 27 T cell receptor beta chains from one specimen sequenced in a study of CD8 T cells in Susac syndrome. It was with random hexamers that 0.5 to 1 ug RNA was reverse transcribed. TCRdb reanalysed the immunoSEQ multiplex PCR reads using MiXCR and keeps one entry per CDR3 protein. The sample lists some 140,000 distinct CDR3 sequences, more than 75% seen once, with 0.2% to 0.25% in the top ten. The specimen was CD8+ T cells from PBMCs. Source of these receptors: a human donor with multiple sclerosis.

The chain has TRBV27 and TRBJ1-1; D unclear. The germline gives CDR1 MNHEY, CDR2 SMNVEV (reference sequence). The V end was cut by 11 bases, the J end by 4 bases, with 14 bases between. The CDR3 extends over 12 amino acids. DNA for the CDR3: TGTGCCTCTAGGGCGGTGGGCACTGAAGCTTTCTTT. This encodes CASRAVGTEAFF.

The chain joins TRBV7-3 to TRBJ2-5, with D unclear. This CDR3 spans 16 amino acids. V was shortened by 5 bases and J by 0 bases, with 16 bases between the two germline ends. CDR1 and CDR2 (germline): SGHTA, FQGTGA. CDR3 protein: CASSPGHTPDQETQYF. In DNA form, the CDR3 reads TGTGCCAGCAGCCCTGGTCACACACCGGACCAAGAGACCCAGTACTTC.

The chain is built from TRBV23-1 and TRBJ2-1; D might be TRBD2 (5 bases). TRBV23-1 is known as an ORF, though its function is uncertain. CDR3 length: 13 amino acids. The V end was cut by 4 bases, the J end by 6 bases, with 10 bases between. The CDR3: CASSPSDFNEQFF. The CDR3 DNA reads TGCGCCAGCAGTCCCTCGGACTTCAATGAGCAGTTCTTC.

Points on this clonotype: One end of the junction does not line up with germline, which may come from a read error. J is TRBJ2-7 and V is TRBV12-3 or TRBV12-4, with 7 bases aligning to TRBD2. This CDR3 spans 13 amino acids. The CDR3 reads CASSIAGFHEQYF. CDR3 bases: TGTGCCAGCAGTATAGCGGGTTTCCACGAGCAGTACTTC.

The chain has TRBV7-6 and TRBJ2-7, with 9 bases matching TRBD2. Per germline, CDR1 SGHVS and CDR2 FNYEAQ. The CDR3 extends over 14 amino acids. The trim removed 5 bases at V and 2 bases at J, leaving 4 bases unmatched. CDR3 sequence (DNA): TGTGCCAGCAGCCCAATAGCGGGAGCCTACGAGCAGTACTTC. This codes for CASSPIAGAYEQYF.

The chain couples TRBV7-2 to TRBJ2-5; D perhaps matches TRBD2 (5 bases). The ends were cut back, 5 bases at V and 3 bases at J, with 19 bases in the middle. Germline CDR1 SGHTA, CDR2 FQGNSA. The CDR3 consists of 16 residues. The CDR3 protein is CASSPRIGGGEETQYF. The DNA of the CDR3 is TGTGCCAGCAGCCCCCGGATCGGAGGCGGAGAAGAGACCCAGTACTTC.

This rearrangement joins TRBV7-9 to TRBJ2-5, with 9 positions matching TRBD2. Germline V gene data show CDR1 as SEHNR and CDR2 as FQNEAQ (reference sequence). The junction had 9 bases not matched to a gene; V was cut back by 4 bases and J by 3 bases. The CDR3 totals 16 residues. The CDR3 sequence: CASSSTSGWRKETQYF. The CDR3 nucleotides are TGTGCCAGCAGCTCTACTAGCGGGTGGCGTAAAGAGACCCAGTACTTC.

In this sample, this clonotype turned up a few times. The J gene is TRBJ2-7, the V gene TRBV19; a weak D match, TRBD2 (5 bases). The CDR3 length is 13 residues. Trimming took 5 bases from V and 0 from J, leaving 8 bases between them. CDR1 is LNHDA, CDR2 SQIVND, per germline (reference sequence). Here the CDR3 DNA reads TGTGCCAGTAGTGTGGGGAGCTCCTACGAGCAGTACTTC. Amino acids: CASSVGSSYEQYF.

The chain has TRBV7-9 and TRBJ2-7; the D is unclear. The length of the CDR3 is 12 residues. Looked up from germline, CDR1 is SEHNR and CDR2 is FQNEAQ (reference sequence). Trimming left V 5 bases short and J 5 bases short, with 10 bases between. CDR3 loop: CASSPQLDEQYF. The CDR3 DNA reads as TGTGCCAGCAGCCCCCAGTTGGACGAGCAGTACTTC.

The rearrangement joins TRBV20-1 to TRBJ1-5; D is uncertain. V dropped 0 bases and J dropped 0 bases, with 18 bases sitting between them. Germline values: CDR1 DFQATT, CDR2 SNEGSKA (reference sequence). This CDR3 spans 18 amino acids. CDR3 protein: CSARDRQASHYSNQPQHF. The CDR3, as DNA: TGCAGTGCTAGAGATCGCCAGGCGAGCCATTATAGCAATCAGCCCCAGCATTTT.

This clonotype was seen just once. The rearrangement uses TRBV29-1 and TRBJ2-1; D might be TRBD2 (7 bases). Germline loops: CDR1 SQVTM, CDR2 ANQGSEA. This CDR3 spans 13 amino acids. Here the CDR3 reads CLGRGSSYNEQFF. CDR3 nucleotide sequence: TGCTTGGGGAGGGGGAGCTCCTACAATGAGCAGTTCTTC.

CDR3 amino acids: CAWTLSANYGYTF. CDR3 DNA: TGTGCCTGGACCCTCAGTGCTAACTATGGCTACACCTTC. The rearrangement joins TRBV30 to TRBJ1-2, with D uncertain. This CDR3 comprises 13 residues. Germline CDR1 and CDR2: GTSNPN and SVGIG (reference sequence). The germline V and J ends were trimmed by 4 bases and 0 bases, with 9 bases remaining between them. Together with reference TRBV30 and TRBJ1-2, the CDR3 gives the full variable domain: SQTIHQWPATLVQPVGSPLSLECTVEGTSNPNLYWYRQAAGRGLQLLFYSVGIGQISSEVPQNLSASRPQDRQFILSSKKLLLSDSGFYLCAWTLSANYGYTFGSGTRLTVV.

V gene TRBV27 combines with J gene TRBJ2-1; weak D call: TRBD2 (5 bases). This CDR3 has 14 residues. The V gene's germline CDR1 is MNHEY and CDR2 SMNVEV (reference sequence). Trimming stripped 3 bases from V and 6 bases from J, with 12 bases between. The CDR3 DNA reads TGTGCCAGCAGTTTCAGCGGAAACGCCAATGAGCAGTTCTTC. Its protein is CASSFSGNANEQFF.

V and J are TRBV9 and TRBJ2-7; 11 bases agree with TRBD2. This CDR3 has 16 amino acids. Losses at the gene ends were 4 bases for V and 3 bases for J; bases not matched to a gene: 9. Germline-derived CDR1 and CDR2 are SGDLS and YYNGEE. The CDR3 region has the DNA TGTGCCAGCAGCCCGAGTGGGCTAGCGGGAGGCTACGAGCAGTACTTC. Its protein is CASSPSGLAGGYEQYF.

In this sample, this clonotype turned up once. J is TRBJ1-1 and V is TRBV4-1; D is unclear. Trimming shortened V by 7 bases and J by 1 base, and 13 bases separated the two germline ends. The germline gives CDR1 MGHRA, CDR2 YSYEKL. This CDR3 contains 14 residues. DNA for the CDR3: TGCGCCAGCACCCGGATCGGCGGGAACACTGAAGCTTTCTTT. It encodes CASTRIGGNTEAFF.

This clonotype appeared a single time. The chain links TRBV3-1 to TRBJ1-1; D call uncertain. The V end lost 0 bases, the J end lost 0 bases, and 8 bases lay between the germline ends. The germline V gene has CDR1 LGHDT and CDR2 YNNKEL (reference sequence). The CDR3 totals 15 residues. DNA of the CDR3: TGTGCCAGCAGCCAAGATTTCGGGATGAACACTGAAGCTTTCTTT. This codes for CASSQDFGMNTEAFF.

The rearrangement uses TRBV12-3 or TRBV12-4 and TRBJ1-6; D gene unclear. CDR3 length equals 14 residues. Between the trimmed V and J ends, which lost 7 bases and 10 bases, there was a span of 17 bases. CDR3 residues: CASTDVSGESPLHF. CDR3 in DNA: TGTGCCAGCACCGATGTGTCCGGGGAATCACCCCTCCACTTT.

The chain joins TRBV5-1 to TRBJ2-1; the match to TRBD2 covers 7 bases. Germline CDR1 reads SGHRS; CDR2 reads YFSETQ. J lost 10 bases, V lost 0 bases, and 13 bases had no gene match. The CDR3 is 16 residues long. Here the CDR3 DNA reads TGCGCCAGCAGCTTGGAGGCCGGGAGGCCCAGCGACGAGCAGTTCTTC. Translation gives CASSLEAGRPSDEQFF. Complete variable domain (other parts from reference TRBV5-1 and TRBJ2-1): KAGVTQTPRYLIKTRGQQVTLSCSPISGHRSVSWYQQTPGQGLQFLFEYFSETQRNKGNFPGRFSGRQFSNSRSEMNVSTLELGDSALYLCASSLEAGRPSDEQFFGPGTRLTVL.

The rearrangement links TRBV9 to TRBJ1-5; TRBD1 agrees at 8 bases. Germline trimming cut 4 bases from V and 4 bases from J; bases unmatched to any gene: 7. The CDR3 extends over 15 amino acids. CDR1 is SGDLS, CDR2 YYNGEE, per germline. The CDR3 loop is CASSPGGLTNQPQHF. The DNA for the CDR3 is TGTGCCAGCAGCCCAGGGGGCCTAACAAATCAGCCCCAGCATTTT. The full variable domain, its missing parts supplied by reference TRBV9 and TRBJ1-5, is DSGVTQTPKHLITATGQRVTLRCSPRSGDLSVYWYQQSLDQGLQFLIQYYNGEERAKGNILERFSAQQFPDLHSELNLSSLELGDSALYFCASSPGGLTNQPQHFGDGTRLSIL.

This chain links TRBV12-3 or TRBV12-4 with TRBJ2-7, with D unresolved. The CDR3 runs 11 residues. Trimming removed 6 bases at V and 5 bases at J, with 8 bases between. CDR3 region: CASSLDNEQYF. DNA for the CDR3: TGTGCCAGCAGCCTGGATAACGAGCAGTACTTC.

The chain employs TRBV7-2 and TRBJ2-7; D is undetermined. The CDR3 has 15 residues. The ends were cut back, 3 bases at V and 0 bases at J, with 12 bases in the middle. Germline lookup yields CDR1 SGHTA and CDR2 FQGNSA. In nucleotides, the CDR3 is TGTGCCAGCAGCTTGGGTGCTGATAGCTCCTACGAGCAGTACTTC. Protein sequence: CASSLGADSSYEQYF.

The chain has TRBV29-1 and TRBJ2-2; the D is unclear. Germline V lookup: CDR1 SQVTM, CDR2 ANQGSEA. The CDR3 covers 12 residues. The V and J ends lost 4 bases and 1 base respectively, with 4 bases between them. The CDR3 loop is CSVVVNTGELFF. The DNA of the CDR3 is TGCAGCGTTGTAGTGAACACCGGGGAGCTGTTTTTT.

The chain links TRBV20-1 to TRBJ2-7, with 7 bases fitting TRBD1. This CDR3 comprises 15 residues. Looked up from germline, CDR1 is DFQATT and CDR2 is SNEGSKA (reference sequence). J gave up 3 bases and V 0 bases, and 8 bases lay outside the gene matches. Written as DNA, the CDR3 is TGCAGTGCTAGAGACTCCTTACAGGGGATCTACGAGCAGTACTTC. This sequence encodes CSARDSLQGIYEQYF.

CDR3 in amino acids: CSANPPGLADYNEQFF. Written as DNA, the CDR3 is TGCAGTGCTAACCCCCCGGGACTAGCGGATTACAATGAGCAGTTCTTC. This chain joins TRBV20-1 and TRBJ2-1; 11 nucleotides match TRBD2. Trimming removed 4 bases from V and 4 bases from J; junction bases left unmatched: 9. Germline V gene data show CDR1 as DFQATT and CDR2 as SNEGSKA (reference sequence). This CDR3 spans 16 amino acids.

This chain uses TRBV30 with TRBJ1-5; D perhaps matches TRBD1 (5 bases). This CDR3 is built from 13 residues. In germline, CDR1 is GTSNPN, CDR2 SVGIG (reference sequence). The V end was cut by 3 bases, the J end by 2 bases, with 8 bases between. The CDR3 DNA sequence: TGTGCCTGGAGCGCACAGGGCAATCAGCCCCAGCATTTT. This sequence encodes CAWSAQGNQPQHF.

The chain combines TRBV5-1 with TRBJ1-1, with 10 bases identical to TRBD1. The CDR3 is 15 amino acids. Unmatched junction bases numbered 2, after V lost 2 bases and J lost 1 base. Looked up from germline, CDR1 is SGHRS and CDR2 is YFSETQ. The CDR3 is CASSFGQGENTEAFF. The CDR3 DNA reads TGCGCCAGCAGCTTCGGACAGGGGGAGAACACTGAAGCTTTCTTT.

The chain has TRBV9 and TRBJ2-2; D is perhaps TRBD2 (5 bases). Germline V lookup: CDR1 SGDLS, CDR2 YYNGEE. The CDR3 is 15 amino acids. The V end was cut by 3 bases, the J end by 5 bases, with 14 bases between. In DNA form, the CDR3 reads TGTGCCAGCAGCGCCACAGCTAGAGGGACCGGGGAGCTGTTTTTT. It codes for CASSATARGTGELFF.